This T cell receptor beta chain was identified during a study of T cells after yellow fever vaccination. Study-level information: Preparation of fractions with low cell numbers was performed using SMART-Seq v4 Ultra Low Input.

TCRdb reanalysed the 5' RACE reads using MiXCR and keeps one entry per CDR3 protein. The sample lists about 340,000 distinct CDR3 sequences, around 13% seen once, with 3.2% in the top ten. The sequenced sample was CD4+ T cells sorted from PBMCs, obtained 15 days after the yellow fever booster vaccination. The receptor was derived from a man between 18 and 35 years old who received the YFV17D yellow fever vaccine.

The chain's CDR3 is CASKLGLERDSPLHF. CDR3 bases: TGCGCCAGCAAGTTAGGGTTGGAAAGGGATTCACCCCTCCACTTT. The V gene is TRBV23-1, the J gene TRBJ1-6; no clear D. TRBV23-1 is marked as an open reading frame, function uncertain. There are 15 residues in the CDR3. The V and J ends lost 7 bases and 8 bases respectively, with 18 bases between them.